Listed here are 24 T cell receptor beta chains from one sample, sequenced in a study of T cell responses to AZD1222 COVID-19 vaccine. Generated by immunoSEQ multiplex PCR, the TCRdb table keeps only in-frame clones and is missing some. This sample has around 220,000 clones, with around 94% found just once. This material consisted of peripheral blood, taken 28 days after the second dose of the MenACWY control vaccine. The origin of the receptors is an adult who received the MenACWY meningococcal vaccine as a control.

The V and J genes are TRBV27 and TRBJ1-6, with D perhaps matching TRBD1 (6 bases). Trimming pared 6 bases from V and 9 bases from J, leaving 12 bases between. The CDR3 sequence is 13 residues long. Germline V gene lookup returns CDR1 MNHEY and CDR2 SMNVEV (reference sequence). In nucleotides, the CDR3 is TGTGCCAGCAGCCAGGGGTTTGGTTCACCCCTCCACTTT. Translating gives CASSQGFGSPLHF.

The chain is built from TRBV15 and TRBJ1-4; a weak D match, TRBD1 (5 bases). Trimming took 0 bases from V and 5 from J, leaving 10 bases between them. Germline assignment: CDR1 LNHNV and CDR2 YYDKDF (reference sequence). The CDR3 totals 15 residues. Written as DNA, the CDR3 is TGTGCCACCAGCAGAGATCTGGGGCAGAATGAAAAACTGTTTTTT. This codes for CATSRDLGQNEKLFF.

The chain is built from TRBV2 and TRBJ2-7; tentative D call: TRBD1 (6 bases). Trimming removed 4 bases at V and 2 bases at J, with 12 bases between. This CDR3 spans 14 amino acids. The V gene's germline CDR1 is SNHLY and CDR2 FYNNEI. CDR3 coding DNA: TGTGCCAGCAGTGGCGGACAGACAACCTACGAGCAGTACTTC. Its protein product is CASSGGQTTYEQYF.

CDR3 region: CASSLGVSEYEQYF. CDR3 nucleotides: TGTGCCAGCAGCTTGGGGGTTAGCGAATACGAGCAGTACTTC. The chain recombines TRBV5-6 with TRBJ2-7, with D maybe TRBD2 (5 bases). The CDR3 consists of 14 residues. In germline, CDR1 is SGHDT, CDR2 YYEEEE. The V end was cut by 0 bases, the J end by 4 bases, with 11 bases between.

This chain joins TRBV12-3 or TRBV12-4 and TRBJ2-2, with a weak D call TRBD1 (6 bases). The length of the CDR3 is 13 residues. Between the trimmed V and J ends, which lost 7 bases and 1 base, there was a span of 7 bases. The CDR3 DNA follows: TGTGCCAGCAACAGGGAGAACACCGGGGAGCTGTTTTTT. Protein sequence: CASNRENTGELFF.

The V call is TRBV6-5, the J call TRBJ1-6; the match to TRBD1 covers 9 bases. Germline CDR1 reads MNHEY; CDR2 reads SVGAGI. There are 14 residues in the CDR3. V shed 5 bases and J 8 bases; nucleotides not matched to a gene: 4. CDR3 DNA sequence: TGTGCCAGCAGTCGTACAGGGGGCGATTCACCCCTCCACTTT. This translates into CASSRTGGDSPLHF.

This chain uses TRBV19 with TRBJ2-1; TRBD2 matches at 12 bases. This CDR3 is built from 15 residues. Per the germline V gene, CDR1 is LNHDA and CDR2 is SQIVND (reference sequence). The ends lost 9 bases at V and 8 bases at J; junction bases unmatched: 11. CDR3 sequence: CASTFLAGGPDEQFF. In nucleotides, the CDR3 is TGTGCCAGCACCTTTCTAGCGGGAGGGCCGGATGAGCAGTTCTTC.

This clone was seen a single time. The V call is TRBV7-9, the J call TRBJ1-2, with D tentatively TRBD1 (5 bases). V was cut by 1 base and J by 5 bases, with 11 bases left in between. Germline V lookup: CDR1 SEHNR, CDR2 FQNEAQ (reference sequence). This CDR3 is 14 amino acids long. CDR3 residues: CASSLEGAGYGYTF. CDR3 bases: TGTGCCAGCAGCTTAGAAGGGGCGGGTTATGGCTACACCTTC. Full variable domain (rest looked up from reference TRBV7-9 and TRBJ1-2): DTGVSQNPRHKITKRGQNVTFRCDPISEHNRLYWYRQTLGQGPEFLTYFQNEAQLEKSRLLSDRFSAERPKGSFSTLEIQRTEQGDSAMYLCASSLEGAGYGYTFGSGTRLTVV.

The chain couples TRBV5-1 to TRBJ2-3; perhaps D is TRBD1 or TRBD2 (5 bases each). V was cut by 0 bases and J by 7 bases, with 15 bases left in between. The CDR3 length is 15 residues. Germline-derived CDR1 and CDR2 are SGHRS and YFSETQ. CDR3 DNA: TGCGCCAGCAGCTTGGGGGGGAATGAGCCGAATACGCAGTATTTT. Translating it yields CASSLGGNEPNTQYF.

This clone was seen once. CDR3 loop: CATTTGALDEQFF. The CDR3 DNA is TGTGCCACTACGACAGGGGCCCTCGATGAGCAGTTCTTC. The chain is built from TRBV6-5 and TRBJ2-1, with 8 positions matching TRBD1. This CDR3 is built from 13 residues. Per the germline V gene, CDR1 is MNHEY and CDR2 is SVGAGI. Losses at the gene ends were 10 bases for V and 8 bases for J; bases not matched to a gene: 10.

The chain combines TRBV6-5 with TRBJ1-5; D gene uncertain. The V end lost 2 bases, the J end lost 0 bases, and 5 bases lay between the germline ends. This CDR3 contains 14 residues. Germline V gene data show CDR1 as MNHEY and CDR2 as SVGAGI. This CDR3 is CASSYKDSNQPQHF. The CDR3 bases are TGTGCCAGCAGTTACAAGGATAGCAATCAGCCCCAGCATTTT.

The CDR3 here is CASSGLAKGADTQYF. The CDR3, as DNA: TGTGCCAGCAGCGGACTAGCAAAAGGCGCAGATACGCAGTATTTT. The chain employs TRBV7-9 and TRBJ2-3; 8 nucleotides match TRBD2. CDR3 length: 15 residues. Trimming cost V 5 bases and J 4 bases; bases outside gene matches: 8. Germline V gene sequence: CDR1 SEHNR, CDR2 FQNEAQ (reference sequence). The entire variable domain, with the rest obtained from reference TRBV7-9 and TRBJ2-3, is as follows: DTGVSQNPRHKITKRGQNVTFRCDPISEHNRLYWYRQTLGQGPEFLTYFQNEAQLEKSRLLSDRFSAERPKGSFSTLEIQRTEQGDSAMYLCASSGLAKGADTQYFGPGTRLTVL.

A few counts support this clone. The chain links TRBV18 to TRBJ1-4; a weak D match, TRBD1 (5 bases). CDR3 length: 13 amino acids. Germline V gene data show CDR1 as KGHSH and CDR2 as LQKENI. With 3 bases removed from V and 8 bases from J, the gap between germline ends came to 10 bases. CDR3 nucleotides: TGTGCCAGCTCACCGAGGGGCAGCGAAAAACTGTTTTTT. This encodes CASSPRGSEKLFF.

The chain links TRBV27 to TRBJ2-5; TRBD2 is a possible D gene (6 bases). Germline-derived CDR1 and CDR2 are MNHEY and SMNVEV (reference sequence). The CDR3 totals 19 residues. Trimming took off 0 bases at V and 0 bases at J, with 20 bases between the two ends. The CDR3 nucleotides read TGTGCCAGCAGTTTATCTCAGGTGTGGGCGGGGTGGTACCAAGAGACCCAGTACTTC. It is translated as CASSLSQVWAGWYQETQYF.

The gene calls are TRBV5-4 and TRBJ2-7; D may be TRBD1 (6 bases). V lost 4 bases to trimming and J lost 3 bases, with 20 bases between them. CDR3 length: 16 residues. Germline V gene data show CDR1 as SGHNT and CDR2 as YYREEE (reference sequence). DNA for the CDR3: TGTGCCAGCAGCCACAGGGTTAGGGCAGGGTTCTACGAGCAGTACTTC. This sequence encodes CASSHRVRAGFYEQYF.

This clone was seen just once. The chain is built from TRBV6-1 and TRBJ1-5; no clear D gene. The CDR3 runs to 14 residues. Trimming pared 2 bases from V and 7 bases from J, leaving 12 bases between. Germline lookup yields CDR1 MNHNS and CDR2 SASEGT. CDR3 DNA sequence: TGTGCCAGCAGTGAACGGGAGCGAGGCCAGCCCCAGCATTTT. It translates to CASSERERGQPQHF.

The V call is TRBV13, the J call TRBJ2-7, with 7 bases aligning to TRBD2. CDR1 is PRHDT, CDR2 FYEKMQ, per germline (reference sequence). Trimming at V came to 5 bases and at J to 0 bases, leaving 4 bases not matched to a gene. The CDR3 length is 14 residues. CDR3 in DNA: TGTGCCAGCAGCCCAGCGGGACCCTCCTACGAGCAGTACTTC. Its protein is CASSPAGPSYEQYF.

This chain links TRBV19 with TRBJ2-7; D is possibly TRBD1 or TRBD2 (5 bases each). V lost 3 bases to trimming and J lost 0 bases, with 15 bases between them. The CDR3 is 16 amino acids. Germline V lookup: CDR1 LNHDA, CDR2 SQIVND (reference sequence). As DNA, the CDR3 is TGTGCCAGTAGTATGAGGGGTCGCCTCAGCTCCTACGAGCAGTACTTC. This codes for CASSMRGRLSSYEQYF.

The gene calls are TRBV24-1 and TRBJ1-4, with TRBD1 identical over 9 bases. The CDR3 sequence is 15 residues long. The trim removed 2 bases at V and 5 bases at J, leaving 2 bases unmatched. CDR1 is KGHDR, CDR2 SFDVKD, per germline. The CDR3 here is CATSDSGTGNEKLFF. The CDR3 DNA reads TGTGCCACCAGTGATTCCGGGACAGGGAATGAAAAACTGTTTTTT.

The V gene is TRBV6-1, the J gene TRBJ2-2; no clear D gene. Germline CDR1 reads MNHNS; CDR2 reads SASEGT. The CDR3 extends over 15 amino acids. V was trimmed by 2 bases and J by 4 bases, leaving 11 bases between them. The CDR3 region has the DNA TGTGCCAGCAGTGAATTCGGGCAGACCACCGGGGAGCTGTTTTTT. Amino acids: CASSEFGQTTGELFF.

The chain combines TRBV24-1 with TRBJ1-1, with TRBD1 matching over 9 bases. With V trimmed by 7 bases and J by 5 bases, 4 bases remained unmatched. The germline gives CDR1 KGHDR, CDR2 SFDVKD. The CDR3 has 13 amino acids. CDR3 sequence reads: CATRGQGETEAFF. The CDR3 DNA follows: TGTGCCACCAGGGGACAGGGCGAGACTGAAGCTTTCTTT.

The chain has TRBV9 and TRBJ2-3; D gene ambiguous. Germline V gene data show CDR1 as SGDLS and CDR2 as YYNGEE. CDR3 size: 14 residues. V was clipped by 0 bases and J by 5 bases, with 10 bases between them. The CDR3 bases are TGTGCCAGCAGCGTAGGGCAACTGGGAGATACGCAGTATTTT. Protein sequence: CASSVGQLGDTQYF.

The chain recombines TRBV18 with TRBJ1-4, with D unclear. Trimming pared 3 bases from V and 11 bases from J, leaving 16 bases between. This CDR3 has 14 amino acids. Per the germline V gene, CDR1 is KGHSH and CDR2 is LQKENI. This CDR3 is CASSPLDGPAKLFF. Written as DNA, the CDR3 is TGTGCCAGCTCACCCCTGGACGGCCCGGCCAAACTGTTTTTT.

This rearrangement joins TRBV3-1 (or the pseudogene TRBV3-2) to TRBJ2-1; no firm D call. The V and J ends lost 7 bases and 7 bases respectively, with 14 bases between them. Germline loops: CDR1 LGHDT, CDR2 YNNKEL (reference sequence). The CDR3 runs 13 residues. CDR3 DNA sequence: TGTGCCAGCACCACCGACTCCGGGAATGAGCAGTTCTTC. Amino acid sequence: CASTTDSGNEQFF.